The 11 T cell receptor beta chains below come from one sample, sequenced in a study of cytomegalovirus exposure and HLA in healthy donors. Primers: 60 Vbeta forward and 13 Jbeta reverse. Sequenced by immunoSEQ multiplex PCR; TCRdb stores in-frame clones only, minus some. The profile shows some 170,000 clones, 80% to 85% of them singletons. Sequences were obtained from PBMCs. These receptors all come from a young woman in good health and CMV-seronegative.

V usage is TRBV2 and J usage is TRBJ2-1; 7 bases align to TRBD1. The CDR3 extends over 14 amino acids. Germline loops: CDR1 SNHLY, CDR2 FYNNEI. V gave up 5 bases and J gave up 10 bases; unmatched junction bases: 11. CDR3 region: CASSPEIGGREQFF. CDR3 nucleotide sequence: TGTGCCAGCAGTCCTGAAATAGGGGGCCGGGAGCAGTTCTTC.

This chain links TRBV6-1 with TRBJ2-7, with D maybe TRBD2 (6 bases). Germline V gives CDR1 MNHNS, CDR2 SASEGT. The CDR3 consists of 14 residues. V was cut by 7 bases and J by 5 bases, with 18 bases left in between. The CDR3 sequence is CASKLLALGHEQYF. In nucleotides, the CDR3 is TGTGCCAGCAAACTCCTAGCGCTAGGCCACGAGCAGTACTTC.

This clone was found a few times. V usage is TRBV7-9 and J usage is TRBJ1-5, with D maybe TRBD1 (5 bases). The CDR3 runs to 14 residues. Germline CDR1 SEHNR, CDR2 FQNEAQ (reference sequence). V was shortened by 5 bases and J by 6 bases, with 14 bases between the two germline ends. DNA for the CDR3: TGTGCCAGCAGCCCCGACTCAGGGTTTCAGCCCCAGCATTTT. Protein sequence: CASSPDSGFQPQHF.

The chain joins TRBV27 to TRBJ2-7; 9 positions match TRBD1. CDR1 MNHEY and CDR2 SMNVEV come from the germline V gene (reference sequence). The ends lost 5 bases at V and 0 bases at J; junction bases unmatched: 14. The CDR3 totals 18 residues. This CDR3 is CASSLGTGIFRSSYEQYF. DNA for the CDR3: TGTGCCAGCAGTCTCGGGACAGGGATTTTCAGGAGCTCCTACGAGCAGTACTTC.

This sequence joins TRBV7-9 and TRBJ2-7; TRBD1 matches 9 bases. This CDR3 has 15 residues. Germline V gives CDR1 SEHNR, CDR2 FQNEAQ (reference sequence). V was clipped by 5 bases and J by 6 bases; unmatched bases: 11. The CDR3 sequence: CASSGDRDNRLEQYF. CDR3 in DNA: TGTGCCAGCAGCGGGGACAGGGATAATCGTCTCGAGCAGTACTTC.

This chain connects TRBV4-1 to TRBJ1-5; 9 positions agree with TRBD1. J lost 7 bases, V lost 0 bases, and 10 bases had no gene match. CDR3 length: 17 amino acids. From germline, CDR1 is MGHRA and CDR2 YSYEKL. For the CDR3, the DNA is TGCGCCAGCAGCCAAGAACCACCCGGGACAGGGTGGCAGCCCCAGCATTTT. As protein: CASSQEPPGTGWQPQHF.

This clone showed up just once. The rearrangement uses TRBV28 and TRBJ2-7; D unclear. The CDR3 has 15 amino acids. Germline lookup yields CDR1 MDHEN and CDR2 SYDVKM. Trimming took off 2 bases at V and 0 bases at J, with 11 bases between the two ends. The CDR3 is CASSLAVISSYEQYF. In DNA, the CDR3 is TGTGCCAGCAGTTTAGCGGTGATCAGCTCCTACGAGCAGTACTTC. The full variable domain, rest sourced from reference TRBV28 and TRBJ2-7, is DVKVTQSSRYLVKRTGEKVFLECVQDMDHENMFWYRQDPGLGLRLIYFSYDVKMKEKGDIPEGYSVSREKKERFSLILESASTNQTSMYLCASSLAVISSYEQYFGPGTRLTVT.

The rearrangement uses TRBV7-8 and TRBJ2-5, with D perhaps matching TRBD2 (6 bases). Trimming removed 5 bases at V and 1 base at J, with 14 bases between. Germline V lookup: CDR1 SGHVS, CDR2 FQNEAQ. This CDR3 has 15 amino acids. The CDR3 loop reads CASSHPRGTQETQYF. DNA of the CDR3: TGTGCCAGCAGCCACCCACGGGGGACCCAAGAGACCCAGTACTTC.

V gene TRBV27 combines with J gene TRBJ2-7; TRBD2 might be the D (6 bases). V dropped 5 bases and J dropped 3 bases, with 23 bases sitting between them. CDR1 MNHEY and CDR2 SMNVEV come from the germline V gene (reference sequence). CDR3 length equals 17 residues. The DNA of the CDR3 is TGTGCCAGCAGTACCCGTGTCGGGGGTAATTCGGTCTACGAGCAGTACTTC. This codes for CASSTRVGGNSVYEQYF.

The gene calls are TRBV27 and TRBJ2-2; TRBD1 agrees at 9 bases. The length of the CDR3 is 16 residues. The germline gives CDR1 MNHEY, CDR2 SMNVEV (reference sequence). V trimming: 3 bases; J trimming: 1 base; junction bases outside the gene matches: 3. The CDR3 DNA reads TGTGCCAGCAGTTTCCGGGGACAGGGGAACACCGGGGAGCTGTTTTTT. Translated: CASSFRGQGNTGELFF.

The chain has TRBV30 and TRBJ2-5, with a possible D match to TRBD2 (7 bases). Trimming removed 2 bases at V and 1 base at J, with 14 bases between. CDR1 is GTSNPN and CDR2 is SVGIG in the germline V gene (reference sequence). The CDR3 totals 15 residues. The CDR3 reads CAWSSGGAIQETQYF. As DNA, the CDR3 is TGTGCCTGGAGTTCGGGGGGCGCGATCCAAGAGACCCAGTACTTC.